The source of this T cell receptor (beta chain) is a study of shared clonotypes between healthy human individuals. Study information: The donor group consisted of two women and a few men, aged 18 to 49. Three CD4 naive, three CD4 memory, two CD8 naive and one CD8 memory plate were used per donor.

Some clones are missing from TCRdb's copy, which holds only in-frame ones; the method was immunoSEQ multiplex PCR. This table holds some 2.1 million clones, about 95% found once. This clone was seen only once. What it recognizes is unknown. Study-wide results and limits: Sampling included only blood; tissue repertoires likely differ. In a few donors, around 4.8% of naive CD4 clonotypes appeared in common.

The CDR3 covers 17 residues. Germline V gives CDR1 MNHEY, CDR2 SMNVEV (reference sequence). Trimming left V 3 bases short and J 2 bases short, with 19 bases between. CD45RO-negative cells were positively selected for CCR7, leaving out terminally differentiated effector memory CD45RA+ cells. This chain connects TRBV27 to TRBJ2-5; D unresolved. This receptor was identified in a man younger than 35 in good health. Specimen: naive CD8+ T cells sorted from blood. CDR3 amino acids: CASSFGPASFGQETQYF. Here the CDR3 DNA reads TGTGCCAGCAGTTTCGGACCGGCCTCATTTGGGCAAGAGACCCAGTACTTC.